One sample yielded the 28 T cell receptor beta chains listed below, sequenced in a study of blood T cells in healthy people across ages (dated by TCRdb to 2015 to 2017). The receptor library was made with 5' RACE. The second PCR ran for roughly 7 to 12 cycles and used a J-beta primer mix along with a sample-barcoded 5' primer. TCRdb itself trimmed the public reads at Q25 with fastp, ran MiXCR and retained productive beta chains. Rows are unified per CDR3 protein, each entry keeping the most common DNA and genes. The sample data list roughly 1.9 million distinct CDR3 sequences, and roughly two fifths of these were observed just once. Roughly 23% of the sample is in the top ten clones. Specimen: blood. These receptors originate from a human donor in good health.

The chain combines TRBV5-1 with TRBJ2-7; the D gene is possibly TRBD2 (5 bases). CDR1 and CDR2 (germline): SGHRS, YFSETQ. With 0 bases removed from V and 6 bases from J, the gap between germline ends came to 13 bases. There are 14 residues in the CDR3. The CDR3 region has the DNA TGCGCCAGCAGCTTGGATGAGGGATGGGGCGAGCAGTACTTC. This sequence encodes CASSLDEGWGEQYF.

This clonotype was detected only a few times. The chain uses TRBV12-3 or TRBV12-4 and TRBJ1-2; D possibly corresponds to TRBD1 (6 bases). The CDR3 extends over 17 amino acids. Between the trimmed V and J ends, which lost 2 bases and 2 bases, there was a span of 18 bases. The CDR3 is CASSLRTGFSLNYGYTF. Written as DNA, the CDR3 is TGTGCCAGCAGTTTACGAACAGGGTTTTCTCTGAACTATGGCTACACCTTC.

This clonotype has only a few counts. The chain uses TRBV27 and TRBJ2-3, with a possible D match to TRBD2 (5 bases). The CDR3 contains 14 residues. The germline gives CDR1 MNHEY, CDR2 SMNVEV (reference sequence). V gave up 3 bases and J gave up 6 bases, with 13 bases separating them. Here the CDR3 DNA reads TGTGCCAGCAGTTTTGCAGCGGCTACTGATACGCAGTATTTT. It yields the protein CASSFAAATDTQYF.

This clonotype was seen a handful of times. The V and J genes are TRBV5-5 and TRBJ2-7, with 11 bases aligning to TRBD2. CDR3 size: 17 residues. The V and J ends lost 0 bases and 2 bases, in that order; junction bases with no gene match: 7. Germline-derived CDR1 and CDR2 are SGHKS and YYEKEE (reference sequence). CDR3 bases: TGTGCCAGCAGCTTGGGCCCCCTAGCGGGGGGCCCCTACGAGCAGTACTTC. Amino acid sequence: CASSLGPLAGGPYEQYF.

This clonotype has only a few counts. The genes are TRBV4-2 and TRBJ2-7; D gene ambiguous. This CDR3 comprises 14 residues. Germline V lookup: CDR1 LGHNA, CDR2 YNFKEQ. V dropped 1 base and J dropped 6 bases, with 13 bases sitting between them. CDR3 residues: CASSQVANEAEQYF. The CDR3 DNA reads TGTGCCAGCAGCCAAGTTGCCAACGAGGCCGAGCAGTACTTC.

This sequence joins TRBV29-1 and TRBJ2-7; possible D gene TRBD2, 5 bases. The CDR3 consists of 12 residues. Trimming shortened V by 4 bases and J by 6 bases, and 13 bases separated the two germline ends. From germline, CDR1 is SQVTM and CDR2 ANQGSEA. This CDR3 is CSVGAEGREQYF. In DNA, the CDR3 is TGCAGCGTTGGAGCGGAAGGGCGCGAGCAGTACTTC.

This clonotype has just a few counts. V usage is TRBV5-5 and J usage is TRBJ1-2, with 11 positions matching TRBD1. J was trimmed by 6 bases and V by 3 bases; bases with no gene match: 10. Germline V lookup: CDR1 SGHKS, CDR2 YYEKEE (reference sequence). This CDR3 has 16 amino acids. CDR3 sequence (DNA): TGTGCCAGCAGCTCCGGGACAGGGGGACAAATGGATGGCTACACCTTC. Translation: CASSSGTGGQMDGYTF.

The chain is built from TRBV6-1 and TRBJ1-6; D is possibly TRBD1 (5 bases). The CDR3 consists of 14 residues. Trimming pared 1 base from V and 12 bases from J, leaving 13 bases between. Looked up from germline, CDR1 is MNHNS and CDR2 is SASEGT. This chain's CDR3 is CASSEDLSGKPLHF. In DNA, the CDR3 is TGTGCCAGCAGTGAAGACCTCTCAGGGAAACCCCTCCACTTT.

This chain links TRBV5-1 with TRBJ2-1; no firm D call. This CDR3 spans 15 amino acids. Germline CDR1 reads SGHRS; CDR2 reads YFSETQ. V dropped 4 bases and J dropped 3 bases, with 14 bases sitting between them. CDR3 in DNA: TGCGCCAGCAGCACAATTCCCTATATCTACAATGAGCAGTTCTTC. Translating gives CASSTIPYIYNEQFF.

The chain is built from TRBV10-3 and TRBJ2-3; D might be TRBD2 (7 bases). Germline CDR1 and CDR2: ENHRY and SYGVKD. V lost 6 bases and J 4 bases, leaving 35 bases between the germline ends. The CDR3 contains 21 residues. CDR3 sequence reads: CAIRGTGSARGRGGTADTQYF. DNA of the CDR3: TGTGCCATCAGAGGGACCGGCTCGGCTCGCGGTAGGGGGGGCACAGCAGATACGCAGTATTTT.

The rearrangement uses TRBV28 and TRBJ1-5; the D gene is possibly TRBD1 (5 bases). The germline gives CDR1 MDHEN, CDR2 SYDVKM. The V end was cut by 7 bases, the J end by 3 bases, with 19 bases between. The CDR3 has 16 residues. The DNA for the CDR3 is TGTGCCAGCACCCTATTCCCGGGACCCTACAATCAGCCCCAGCATTTT. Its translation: CASTLFPGPYNQPQHF.

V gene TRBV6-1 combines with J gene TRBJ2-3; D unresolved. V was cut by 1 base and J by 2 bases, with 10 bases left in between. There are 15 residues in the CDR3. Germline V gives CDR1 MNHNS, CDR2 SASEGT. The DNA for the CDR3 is TGTGCCAGCAGTGAAGTTTTCTCCGACACAGATACGCAGTATTTT. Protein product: CASSEVFSDTDTQYF.

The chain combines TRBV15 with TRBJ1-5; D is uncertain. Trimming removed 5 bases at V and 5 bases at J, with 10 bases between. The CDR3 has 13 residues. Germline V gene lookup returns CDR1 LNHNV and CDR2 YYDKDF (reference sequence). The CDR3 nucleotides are TGTGCCACCAGCCCACTATTCGATCAGCCCCAGCATTTT. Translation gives CATSPLFDQPQHF.

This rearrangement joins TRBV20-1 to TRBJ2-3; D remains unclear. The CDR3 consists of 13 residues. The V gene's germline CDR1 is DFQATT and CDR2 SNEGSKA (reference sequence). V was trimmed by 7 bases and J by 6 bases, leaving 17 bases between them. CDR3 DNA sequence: TGCAGTGTCCCCCGTGCTGGTGTTGATACGCAGTATTTT. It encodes CSVPRAGVDTQYF.

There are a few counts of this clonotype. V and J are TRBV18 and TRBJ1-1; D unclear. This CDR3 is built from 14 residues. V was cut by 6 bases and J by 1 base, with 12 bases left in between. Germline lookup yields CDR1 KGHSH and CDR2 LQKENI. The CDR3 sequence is CASSRVYPNTEAFF. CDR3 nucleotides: TGTGCCAGCTCCCGAGTATATCCGAACACTGAAGCTTTCTTT.

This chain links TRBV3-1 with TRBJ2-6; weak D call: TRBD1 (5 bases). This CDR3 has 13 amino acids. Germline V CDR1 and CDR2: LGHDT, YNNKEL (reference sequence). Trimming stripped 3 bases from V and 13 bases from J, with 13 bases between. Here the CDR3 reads CASSQGQTTVLTF. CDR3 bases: TGTGCCAGCAGCCAGGGGCAAACAACGGTCCTGACTTTC. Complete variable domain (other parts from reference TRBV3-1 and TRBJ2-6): DTAVSQTPKYLVTQMGNDKSIKCEQNLGHDTMYWYKQDSKKFLKIMFSYNNKELIINETVPNRFSPKSPDKAHLNLHINSLELGDSAVYFCASSQGQTTVLTFGAGSRLTVL.

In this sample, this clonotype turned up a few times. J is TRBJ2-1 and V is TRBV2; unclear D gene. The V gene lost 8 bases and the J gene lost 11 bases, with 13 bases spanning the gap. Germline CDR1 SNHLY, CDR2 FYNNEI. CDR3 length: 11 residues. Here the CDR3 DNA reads TGTGCCAGCGCCCCTGTTGGGCAGCAGTTCTTC. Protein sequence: CASAPVGQQFF.

This CDR3 is CASSDQGFEQPQHF. In DNA form, the CDR3 reads TGTGCCAGCAGTGACCAGGGATTCGAGCAGCCCCAGCATTTT. The rearrangement links TRBV2 to TRBJ1-5, with D maybe TRBD1 (5 bases). Germline-derived CDR1 and CDR2 are SNHLY and FYNNEI. With 3 bases removed from V and 7 bases from J, the gap between germline ends came to 13 bases. The length of the CDR3 is 14 residues.

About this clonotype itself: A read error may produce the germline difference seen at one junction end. The CDR3 DNA reads as TGTGCCAGTAGTCCCCAACGAGAGGGCTCTGGAAACACCACATATTTT. It translates to CASSPQREGSGNTTYF. This chain uses TRBV19 with TRBJ1-3; D is uncertain. Germline V gene sequence: CDR1 LNHDA, CDR2 SQIVND (reference sequence). This CDR3 spans 16 amino acids.

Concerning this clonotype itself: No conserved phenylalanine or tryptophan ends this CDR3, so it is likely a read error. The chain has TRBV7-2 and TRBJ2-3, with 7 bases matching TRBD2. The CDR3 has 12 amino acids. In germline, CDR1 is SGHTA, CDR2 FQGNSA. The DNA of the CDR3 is TGTGCAAATGGGGGGGTTGGCGATACGCAGTATCTT. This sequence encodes CANGGVGDTQYL.

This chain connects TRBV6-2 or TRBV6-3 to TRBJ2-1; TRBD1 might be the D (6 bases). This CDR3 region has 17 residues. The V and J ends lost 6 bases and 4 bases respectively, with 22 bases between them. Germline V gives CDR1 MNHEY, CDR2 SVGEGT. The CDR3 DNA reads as TGTGCCAGCAGCCGAAATTCAGGGGTAACGGTTTACAATGAGCAGTTCTTC. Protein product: CASSRNSGVTVYNEQFF.

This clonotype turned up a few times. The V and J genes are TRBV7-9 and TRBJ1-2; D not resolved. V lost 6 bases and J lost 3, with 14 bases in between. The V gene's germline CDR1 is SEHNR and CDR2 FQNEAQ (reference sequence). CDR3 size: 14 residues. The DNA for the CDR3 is TGTGCCAGCAGGAGTTCTGCAGAAGACTATGGCTACACCTTC. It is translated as CASRSSAEDYGYTF.

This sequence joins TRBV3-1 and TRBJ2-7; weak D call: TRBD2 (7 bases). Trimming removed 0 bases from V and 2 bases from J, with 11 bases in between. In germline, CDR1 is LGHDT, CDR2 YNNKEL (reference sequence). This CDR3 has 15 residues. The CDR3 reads CASSQDWRGPYEQYF. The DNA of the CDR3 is TGTGCCAGCAGCCAAGATTGGCGGGGGCCCTACGAGCAGTACTTC.

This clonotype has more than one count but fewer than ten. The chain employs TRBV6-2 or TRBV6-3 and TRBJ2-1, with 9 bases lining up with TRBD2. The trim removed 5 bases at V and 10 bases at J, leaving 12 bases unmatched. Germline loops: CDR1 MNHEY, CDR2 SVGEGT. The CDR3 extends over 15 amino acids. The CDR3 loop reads CASSLSSGVFGEQFF. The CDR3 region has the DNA TGTGCCAGCAGTCTCTCTAGCGGGGTATTCGGGGAGCAGTTCTTC.

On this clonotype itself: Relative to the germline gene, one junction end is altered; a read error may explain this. CDR3 DNA: TGCAGTGCTAGAATAGGGCAGGGCCTCCCAGCGACCGGTGGCTACATCTTC. Protein: CSARIGQGLPATGGYIF. The chain links TRBV20-1 to TRBJ1-2; D perhaps matches TRBD1 (5 bases). CDR3 length: 17 residues. Germline V gene sequence: CDR1 DFQATT, CDR2 SNEGSKA (reference sequence).

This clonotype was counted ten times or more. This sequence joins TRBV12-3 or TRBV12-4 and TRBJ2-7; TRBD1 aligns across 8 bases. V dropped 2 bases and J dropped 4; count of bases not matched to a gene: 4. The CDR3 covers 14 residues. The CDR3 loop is CASSLQGAGYEQYF. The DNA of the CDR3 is TGTGCCAGCAGTTTACAGGGGGCGGGTTACGAGCAGTACTTC.

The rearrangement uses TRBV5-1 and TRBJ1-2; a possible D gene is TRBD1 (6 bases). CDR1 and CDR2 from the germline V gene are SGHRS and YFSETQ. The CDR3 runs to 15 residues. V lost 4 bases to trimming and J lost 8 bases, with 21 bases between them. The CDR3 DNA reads TGCGCCAGCAGCCCGGCAGGGGTTTCGGCTATCGGCTACACCTTC. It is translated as CASSPAGVSAIGYTF.

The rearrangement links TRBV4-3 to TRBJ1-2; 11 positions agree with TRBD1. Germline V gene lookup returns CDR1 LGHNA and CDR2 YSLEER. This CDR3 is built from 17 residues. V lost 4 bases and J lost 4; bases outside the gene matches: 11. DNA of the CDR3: TGCGCCAGCAGCCCTGGGGGGACAGGGGGAAATTTCTATGGCTACACCTTC. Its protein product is CASSPGGTGGNFYGYTF.